This T cell receptor beta chain was identified during a study of OX40 agonist ivuxolimab in advanced cancers. The wider study: The treatment was a fully human IgG2 OX40 agonist, ivuxolimab. A male proportion of about 84% was recorded, with mean age roughly 60 years and range 23 to 79. Partial responses were seen in three patients, one with hepatocellular carcinoma and two with cutaneous melanoma.

Profiled with immunoSEQ multiplex PCR; TCRdb holds only in-frame clones, not every one. The data hold tens of thousands of clones, with roughly nine tenths observed a single time. Study observations and caveats: The study found that CD8+ T cells averaged more expanded clones than CD4+.

The V gene end was trimmed by 2 bases and the J gene end by 4 bases; junction bases not matched to a gene: 7. The germline V gene has CDR1 SGHNT and CDR2 YYREEE (reference sequence). The CDR3 runs 16 residues. To note about this clone: The antigen is unknown.

Material: CD4+ or CD8+ T cells sorted from blood, obtained in a trial of the OX40 agonist ivuxolimab. This receptor was identified in an adult with an advanced solid tumor such as melanoma, head and neck, liver or kidney cancer. V usage is TRBV5-4 and J usage is TRBJ2-3, with 10 bases matching TRBD2. CDR3 DNA sequence: TGTGCCAGCAGCTTACAAGCGGGAGGGCCATCAGATACGCAGTATTTT. Translating gives CASSLQAGGPSDTQYF.